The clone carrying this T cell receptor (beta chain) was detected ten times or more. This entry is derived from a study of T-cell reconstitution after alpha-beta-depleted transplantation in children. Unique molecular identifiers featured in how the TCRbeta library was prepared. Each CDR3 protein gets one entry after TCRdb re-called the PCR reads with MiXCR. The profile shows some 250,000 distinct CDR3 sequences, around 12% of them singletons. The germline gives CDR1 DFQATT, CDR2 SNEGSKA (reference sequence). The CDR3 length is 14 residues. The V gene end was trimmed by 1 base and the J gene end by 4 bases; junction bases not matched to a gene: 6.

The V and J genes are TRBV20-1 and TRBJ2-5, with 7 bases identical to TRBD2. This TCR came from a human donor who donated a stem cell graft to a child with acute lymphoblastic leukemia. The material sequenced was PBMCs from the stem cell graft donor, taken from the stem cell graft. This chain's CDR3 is CSARGGGGIETQYF. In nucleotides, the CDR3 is TGCAGTGCTAGAGGGGGGGGAGGGATAGAGACCCAGTACTTC.